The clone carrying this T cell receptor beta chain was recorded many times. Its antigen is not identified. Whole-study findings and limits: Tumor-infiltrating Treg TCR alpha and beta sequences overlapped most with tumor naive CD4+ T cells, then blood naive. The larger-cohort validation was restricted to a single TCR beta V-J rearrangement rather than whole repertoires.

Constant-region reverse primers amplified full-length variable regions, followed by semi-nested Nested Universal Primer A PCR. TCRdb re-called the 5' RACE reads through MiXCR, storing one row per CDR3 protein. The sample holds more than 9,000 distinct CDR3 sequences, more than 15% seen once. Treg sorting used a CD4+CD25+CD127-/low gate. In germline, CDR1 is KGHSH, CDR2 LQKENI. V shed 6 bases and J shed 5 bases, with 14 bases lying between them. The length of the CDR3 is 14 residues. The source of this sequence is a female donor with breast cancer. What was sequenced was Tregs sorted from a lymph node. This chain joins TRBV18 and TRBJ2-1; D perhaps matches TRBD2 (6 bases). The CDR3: CASSLSSVNNEQFF. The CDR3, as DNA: TGTGCCAGCTCCCTTTCTAGCGTAAACAATGAGCAGTTCTTC.